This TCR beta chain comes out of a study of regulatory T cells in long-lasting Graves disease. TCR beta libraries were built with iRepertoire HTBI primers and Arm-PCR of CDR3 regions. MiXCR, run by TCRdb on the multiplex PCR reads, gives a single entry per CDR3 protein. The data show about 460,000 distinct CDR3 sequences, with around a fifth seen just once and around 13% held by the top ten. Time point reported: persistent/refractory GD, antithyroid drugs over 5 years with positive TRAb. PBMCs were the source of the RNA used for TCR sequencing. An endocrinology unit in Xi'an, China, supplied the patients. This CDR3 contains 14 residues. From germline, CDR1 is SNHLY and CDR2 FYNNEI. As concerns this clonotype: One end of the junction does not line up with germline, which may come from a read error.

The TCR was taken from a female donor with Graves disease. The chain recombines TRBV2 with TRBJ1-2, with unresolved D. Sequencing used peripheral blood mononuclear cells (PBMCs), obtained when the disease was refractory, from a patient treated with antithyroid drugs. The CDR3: CASIFPLGLDGCTF. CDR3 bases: TGTGCCAGCATTTTCCCGCTGGGATTGGATGGCTGCACCTTC. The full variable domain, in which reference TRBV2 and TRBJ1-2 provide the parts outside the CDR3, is EPEVTQTPSHQVTQMGQEVILRCVPISNHLYFYWYRQILGQKVEFLVSFYNNEISEKSEIFDDQFSVERPDGSNFTLKIRSTKLEDSAMYFCASIFPLGLDGCTFGSGTRLTVV.